This TCR beta chain was sequenced in a study of immune heterogeneity within non-small cell lung tumors. Whole-study context: In total, the tumors were 4 squamous cell carcinomas, about ten non-squamous carcinomas and 1 not otherwise specified.

The CDR3 spans 18 residues. Germline V gene lookup returns CDR1 MGHRA and CDR2 YSYEKL. The ends lost 4 bases at V and 3 bases at J; junction bases unmatched: 9. In this sample, this clonotype turned up many times. For the TCR beta CDR3, multiplex PCR with 32 V and 13 J primers performed the amplification. MiXCR, run by TCRdb on the multiplex PCR reads, gives a single entry per CDR3 protein. The table records roughly 9,900 distinct CDR3 sequences, 25% to 35% of them present only once. With 600 ng used per sample, the template was genomic DNA from bulk tumor. Several spatially distant biopsies were obtained per primary tumor intraoperatively. Their non-small cell lung cancer was newly diagnosed and untreated, and the patients underwent curative surgery.

V usage is TRBV4-1 and J usage is TRBJ2-7, with 16 nucleotides matching TRBD2. Sequencing used lung tumor tissue. The sequence was obtained from a woman aged 60-70 years with non-small cell lung cancer. The CDR3 nucleotides read TGCGCCAGCAGCCTCGGGACTAGCGGGAGGGCCCAAGTCTACGAGCAGTACTTC. This translates into CASSLGTSGRAQVYEQYF.